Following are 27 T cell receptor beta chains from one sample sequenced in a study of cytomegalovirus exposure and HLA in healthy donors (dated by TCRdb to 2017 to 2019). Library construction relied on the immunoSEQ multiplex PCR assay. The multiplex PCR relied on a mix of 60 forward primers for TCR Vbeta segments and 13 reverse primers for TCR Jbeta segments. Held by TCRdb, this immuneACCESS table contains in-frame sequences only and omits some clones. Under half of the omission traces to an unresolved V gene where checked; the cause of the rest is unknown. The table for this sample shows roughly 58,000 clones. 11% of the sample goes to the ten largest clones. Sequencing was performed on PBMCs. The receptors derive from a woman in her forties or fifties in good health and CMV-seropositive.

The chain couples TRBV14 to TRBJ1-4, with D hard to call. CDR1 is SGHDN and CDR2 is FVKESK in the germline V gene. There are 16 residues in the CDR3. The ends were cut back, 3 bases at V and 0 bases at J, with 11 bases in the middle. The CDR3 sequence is CASSQGPGTTNEKLFF. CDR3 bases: TGTGCCAGCAGCCAGGGTCCAGGAACAACTAATGAAAAACTGTTTTTT.

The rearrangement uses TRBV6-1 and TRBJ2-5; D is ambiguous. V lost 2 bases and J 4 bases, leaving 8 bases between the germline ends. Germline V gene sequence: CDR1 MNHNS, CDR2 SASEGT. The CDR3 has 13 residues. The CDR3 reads CASSELLLETQYF. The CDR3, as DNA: TGTGCCAGCAGTGAACTACTACTAGAGACCCAGTACTTC.

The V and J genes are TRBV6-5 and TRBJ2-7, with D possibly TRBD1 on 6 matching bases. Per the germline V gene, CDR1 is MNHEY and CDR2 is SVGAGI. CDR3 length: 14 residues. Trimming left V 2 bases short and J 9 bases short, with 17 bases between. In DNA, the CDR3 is TGTGCCAGCAGTTACGGGCGGCAACAGGGTTGGCAGTACTTC. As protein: CASSYGRQQGWQYF.

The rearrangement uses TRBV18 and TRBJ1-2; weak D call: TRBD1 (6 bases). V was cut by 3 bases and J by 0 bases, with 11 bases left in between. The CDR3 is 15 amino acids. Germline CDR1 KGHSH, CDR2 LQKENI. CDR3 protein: CASSPDRTANYGYTF. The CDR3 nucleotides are TGTGCCAGCTCACCTGACAGGACAGCTAACTATGGCTACACCTTC.

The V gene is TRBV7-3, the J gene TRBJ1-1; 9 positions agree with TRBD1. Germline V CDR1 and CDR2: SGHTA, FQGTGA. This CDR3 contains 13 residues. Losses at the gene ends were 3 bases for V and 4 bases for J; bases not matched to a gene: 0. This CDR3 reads CASSLTGGTEAFF. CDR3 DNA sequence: TGTGCCAGCAGCTTGACAGGGGGCACTGAAGCTTTCTTT. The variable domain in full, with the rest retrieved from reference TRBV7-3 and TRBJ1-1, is GAGVSQTPSNKVTEKGKYVELRCDPISGHTALYWYRQSLGQGPEFLIYFQGTGAADDSGLPNDRFFAVRPEGSVSTLKIQRTERGDSAVYLCASSLTGGTEAFFGQGTRLTVV.

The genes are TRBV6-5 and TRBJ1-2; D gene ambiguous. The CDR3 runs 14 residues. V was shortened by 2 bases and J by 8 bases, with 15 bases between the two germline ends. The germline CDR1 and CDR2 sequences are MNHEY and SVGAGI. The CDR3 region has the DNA TGTGCCAGCAGTTACCCCCCCTTCACGGGGGGCTACACCTTC. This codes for CASSYPPFTGGYTF.

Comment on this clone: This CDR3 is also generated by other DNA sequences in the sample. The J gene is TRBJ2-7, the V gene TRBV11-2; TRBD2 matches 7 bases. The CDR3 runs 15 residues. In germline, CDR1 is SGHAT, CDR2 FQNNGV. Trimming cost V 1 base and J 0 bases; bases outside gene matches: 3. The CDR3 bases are TGTGCCAGCAGCTTAGTGGCTAGCGGCTCCTACGAGCAGTACTTC. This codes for CASSLVASGSYEQYF.

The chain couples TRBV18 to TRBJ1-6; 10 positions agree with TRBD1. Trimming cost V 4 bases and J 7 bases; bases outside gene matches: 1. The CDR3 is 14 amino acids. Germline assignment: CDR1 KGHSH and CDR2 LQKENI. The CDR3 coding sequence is TGTGCCAGCTCACAGGGACAGGGGAATTCACCCCTCCACTTT. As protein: CASSQGQGNSPLHF.

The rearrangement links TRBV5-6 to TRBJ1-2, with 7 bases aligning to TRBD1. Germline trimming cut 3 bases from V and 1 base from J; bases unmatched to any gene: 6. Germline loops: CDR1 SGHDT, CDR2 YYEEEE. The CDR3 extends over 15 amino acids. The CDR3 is CASSSGQLLNYGYTF. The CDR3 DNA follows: TGTGCCAGCAGCTCGGGACAGCTACTTAACTATGGCTACACCTTC.

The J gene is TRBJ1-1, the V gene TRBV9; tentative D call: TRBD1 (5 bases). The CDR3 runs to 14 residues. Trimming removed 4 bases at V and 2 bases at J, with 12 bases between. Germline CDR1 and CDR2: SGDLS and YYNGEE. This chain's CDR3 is CASSPPGGNTEAFF. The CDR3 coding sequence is TGTGCCAGCAGCCCCCCCGGGGGAAACACTGAAGCTTTCTTT. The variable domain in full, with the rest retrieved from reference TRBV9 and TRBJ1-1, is DSGVTQTPKHLITATGQRVTLRCSPRSGDLSVYWYQQSLDQGLQFLIQYYNGEERAKGNILERFSAQQFPDLHSELNLSSLELGDSALYFCASSPPGGNTEAFFGQGTRLTVV.

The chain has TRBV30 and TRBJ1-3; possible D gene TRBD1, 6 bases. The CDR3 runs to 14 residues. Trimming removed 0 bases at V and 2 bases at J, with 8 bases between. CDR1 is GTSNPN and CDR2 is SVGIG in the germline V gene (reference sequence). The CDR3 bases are TGTGCCTGGAGTGTCGGGACACCTGGAAACACCATATATTTT. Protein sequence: CAWSVGTPGNTIYF.

CDR3 amino acids: CAIGRGSGLVEAFF. CDR3 DNA: TGTGCCATAGGGCGGGGGTCGGGTTTGGTTGAAGCTTTCTTT. The chain has TRBV10-3 and TRBJ1-1; weak D call: TRBD1 (5 bases). Looked up from germline, CDR1 is ENHRY and CDR2 is SYGVKD. Trimming stripped 9 bases from V and 7 bases from J, with 21 bases between. The CDR3 contains 14 residues.

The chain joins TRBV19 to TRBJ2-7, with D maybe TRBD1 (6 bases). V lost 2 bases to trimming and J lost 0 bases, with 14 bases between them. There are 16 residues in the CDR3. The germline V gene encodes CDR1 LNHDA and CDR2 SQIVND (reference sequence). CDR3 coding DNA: TGTGCCAGTAGTATAAATGGGGGCCCGAGCTCCTACGAGCAGTACTTC. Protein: CASSINGGPSSYEQYF.

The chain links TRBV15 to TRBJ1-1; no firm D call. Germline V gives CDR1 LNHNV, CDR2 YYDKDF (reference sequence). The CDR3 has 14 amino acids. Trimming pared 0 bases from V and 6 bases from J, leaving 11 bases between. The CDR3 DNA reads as TGTGCCACCAGCAGAGATCTGAGGGCGGCTGAAGCTTTCTTT. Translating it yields CATSRDLRAAEAFF.

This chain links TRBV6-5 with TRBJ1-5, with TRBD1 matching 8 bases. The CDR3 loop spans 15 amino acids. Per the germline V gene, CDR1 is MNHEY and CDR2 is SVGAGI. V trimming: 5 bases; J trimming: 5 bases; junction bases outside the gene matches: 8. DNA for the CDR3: TGTGCCAGCAGTAGGACAGGGTTATCGTATCAGCCCCAGCATTTT. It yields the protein CASSRTGLSYQPQHF.

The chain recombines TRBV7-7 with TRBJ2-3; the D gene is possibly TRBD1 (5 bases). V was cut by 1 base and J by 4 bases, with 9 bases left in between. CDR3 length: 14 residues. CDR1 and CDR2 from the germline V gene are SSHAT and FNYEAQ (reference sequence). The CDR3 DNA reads TGTGCCAGCAGCTTAGAGGGGCGGTCAGATACGCAGTATTTT. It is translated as CASSLEGRSDTQYF.

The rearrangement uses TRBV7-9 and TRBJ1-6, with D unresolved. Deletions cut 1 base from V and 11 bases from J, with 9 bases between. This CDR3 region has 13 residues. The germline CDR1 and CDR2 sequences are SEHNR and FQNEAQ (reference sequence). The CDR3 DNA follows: TGTGCCAGCAGCTTAGTTGACTCTCCACCCCTCCACTTT. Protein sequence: CASSLVDSPPLHF.

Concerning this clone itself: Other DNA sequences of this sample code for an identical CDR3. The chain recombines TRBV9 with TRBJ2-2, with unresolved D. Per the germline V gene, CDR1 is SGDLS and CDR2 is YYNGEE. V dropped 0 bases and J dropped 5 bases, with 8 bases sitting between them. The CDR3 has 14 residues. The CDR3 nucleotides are TGTGCCAGCAGCGTAGGCAGGCTGACCGGGGAGCTGTTTTTT. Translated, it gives CASSVGRLTGELFF.

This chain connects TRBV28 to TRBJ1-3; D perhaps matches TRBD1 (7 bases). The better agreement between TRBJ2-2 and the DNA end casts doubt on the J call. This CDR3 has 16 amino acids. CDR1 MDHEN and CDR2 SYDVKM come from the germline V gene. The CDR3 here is CASSFLDREVTGELFF. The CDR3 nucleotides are TGTGCCAGCAGTTTCCTCGACAGGGAGGTAACCGGGGAGCTGTTTTTT.

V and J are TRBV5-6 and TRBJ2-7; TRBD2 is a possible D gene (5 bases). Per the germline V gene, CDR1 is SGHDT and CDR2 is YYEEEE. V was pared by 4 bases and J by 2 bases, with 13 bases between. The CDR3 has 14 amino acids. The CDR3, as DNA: TGTGCCAGCAGCGCGAATGGGGAGACCTACGAGCAGTACTTC. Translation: CASSANGETYEQYF.

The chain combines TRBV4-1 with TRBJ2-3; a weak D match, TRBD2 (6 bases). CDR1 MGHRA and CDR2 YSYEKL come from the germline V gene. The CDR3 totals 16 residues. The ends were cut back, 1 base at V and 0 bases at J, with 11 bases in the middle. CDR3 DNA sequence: TGCGCCAGCAGCCAAGGGACTACGACTAGCACAGATACGCAGTATTTT. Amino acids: CASSQGTTTSTDTQYF.

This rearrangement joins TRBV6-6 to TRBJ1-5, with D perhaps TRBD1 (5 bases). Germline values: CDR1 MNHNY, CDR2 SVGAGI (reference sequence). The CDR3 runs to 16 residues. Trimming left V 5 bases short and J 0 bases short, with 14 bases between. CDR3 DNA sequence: TGTGCCAGCAGTGTAGGGCAGGGTTCTAGCAATCAGCCCCAGCATTTT. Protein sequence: CASSVGQGSSNQPQHF.

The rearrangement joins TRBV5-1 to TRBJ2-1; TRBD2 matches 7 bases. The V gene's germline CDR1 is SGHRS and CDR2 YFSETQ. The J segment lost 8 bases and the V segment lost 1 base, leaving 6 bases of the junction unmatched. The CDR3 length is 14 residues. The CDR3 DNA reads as TGCGCCAGCAGCTTGCAAAGCGGGAAGGATGAGCAGTTCTTC. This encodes CASSLQSGKDEQFF.

CDR3: CASSSLSAGKTQYF. The CDR3 bases are TGTGCCAGCAGCTCCTTATCGGCGGGGAAGACCCAGTACTTC. V usage is TRBV13 and J usage is TRBJ2-5; D possibly corresponds to TRBD2 (6 bases). The V end lost 4 bases, the J end lost 6 bases, and 15 bases lay between the germline ends. This CDR3 spans 14 amino acids. Per the germline V gene, CDR1 is PRHDT and CDR2 is FYEKMQ (reference sequence).

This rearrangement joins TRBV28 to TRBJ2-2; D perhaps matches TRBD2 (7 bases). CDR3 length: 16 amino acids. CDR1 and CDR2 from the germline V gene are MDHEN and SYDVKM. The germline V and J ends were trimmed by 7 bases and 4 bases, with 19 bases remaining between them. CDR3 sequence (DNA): TGTGCCAGCACCTATAGGGGGGGGCGGATCACCGGGGAGCTGTTTTTT. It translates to CASTYRGGRITGELFF.

CDR3 region: CAWSNEGPDTQYF. The CDR3 DNA reads as TGTGCCTGGAGTAATGAGGGCCCAGATACGCAGTATTTT. J is TRBJ2-3 and V is TRBV30; weak D call: TRBD2 (5 bases). The CDR3 consists of 13 residues. V was trimmed by 2 bases and J by 4 bases, leaving 10 bases between them. Germline V gene data show CDR1 as GTSNPN and CDR2 as SVGIG (reference sequence).

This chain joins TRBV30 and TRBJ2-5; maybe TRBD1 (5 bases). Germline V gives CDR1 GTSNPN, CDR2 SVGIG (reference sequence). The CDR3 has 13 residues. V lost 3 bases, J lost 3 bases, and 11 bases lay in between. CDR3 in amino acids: CAWRDKSEETQYF. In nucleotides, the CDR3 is TGTGCCTGGAGGGACAAGTCGGAAGAGACCCAGTACTTC.